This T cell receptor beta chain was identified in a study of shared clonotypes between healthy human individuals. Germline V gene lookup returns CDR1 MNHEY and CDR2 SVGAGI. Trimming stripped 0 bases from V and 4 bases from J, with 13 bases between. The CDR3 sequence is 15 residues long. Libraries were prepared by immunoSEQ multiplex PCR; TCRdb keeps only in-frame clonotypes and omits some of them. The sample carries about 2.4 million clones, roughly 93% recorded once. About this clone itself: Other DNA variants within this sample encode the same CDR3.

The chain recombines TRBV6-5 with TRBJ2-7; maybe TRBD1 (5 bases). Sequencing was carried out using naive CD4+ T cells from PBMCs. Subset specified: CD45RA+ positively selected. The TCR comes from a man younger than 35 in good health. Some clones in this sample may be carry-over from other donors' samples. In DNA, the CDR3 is TGTGCCAGCAGTTACTCTCGCACAGGAGCGTACGAGCAGTACTTC. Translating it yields CASSYSRTGAYEQYF.